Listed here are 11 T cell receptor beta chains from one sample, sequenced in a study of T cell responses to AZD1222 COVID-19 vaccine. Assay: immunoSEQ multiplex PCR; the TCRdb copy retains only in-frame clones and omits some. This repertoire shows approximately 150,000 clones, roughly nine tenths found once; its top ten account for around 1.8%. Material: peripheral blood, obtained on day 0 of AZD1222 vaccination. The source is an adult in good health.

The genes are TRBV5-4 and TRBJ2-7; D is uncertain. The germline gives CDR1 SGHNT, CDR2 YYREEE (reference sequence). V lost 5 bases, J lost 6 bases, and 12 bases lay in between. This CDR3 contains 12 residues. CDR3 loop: CASRMGRSEQYF. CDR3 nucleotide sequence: TGTGCCAGCAGAATGGGTCGGAGCGAGCAGTACTTC.

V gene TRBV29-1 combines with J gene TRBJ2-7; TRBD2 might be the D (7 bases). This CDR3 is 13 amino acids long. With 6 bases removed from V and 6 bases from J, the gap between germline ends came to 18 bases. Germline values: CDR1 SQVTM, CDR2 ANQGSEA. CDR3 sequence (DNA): TGCAGCGTGAAAAGGGGGAGGGATGGCGAGCAGTACTTC. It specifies CSVKRGRDGEQYF.

The CDR3 nucleotides read TGTGCCAGCAGTTTTTCCTATAGTGGGGCAGATACGCAGTATTTT. Translation: CASSFSYSGADTQYF. The genes are TRBV28 and TRBJ2-3, with D unresolved. Germline V lookup: CDR1 MDHEN, CDR2 SYDVKM. The length of the CDR3 is 15 residues. The V end was cut by 3 bases, the J end by 4 bases, with 14 bases between. Full variable domain (outside the CDR3, taken from reference TRBV28 and TRBJ2-3): DVKVTQSSRYLVKRTGEKVFLECVQDMDHENMFWYRQDPGLGLRLIYFSYDVKMKEKGDIPEGYSVSREKKERFSLILESASTNQTSMYLCASSFSYSGADTQYFGPGTRLTVL.

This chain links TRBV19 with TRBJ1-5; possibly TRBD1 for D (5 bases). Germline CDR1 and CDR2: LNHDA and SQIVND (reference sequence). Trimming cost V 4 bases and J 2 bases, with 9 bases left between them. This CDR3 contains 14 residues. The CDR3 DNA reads TGTGCCAGTAGTAGGGGGATGGGCAATCAGCCCCAGCATTTT. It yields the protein CASSRGMGNQPQHF. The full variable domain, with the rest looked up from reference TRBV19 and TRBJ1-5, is DGGITQSPKYLFRKEGQNVTLSCEQNLNHDAMYWYRQDPGQGLRLIYYSQIVNDFQKGDIAEGYSVSREKKESFPLTVTSAQKNPTAFYLCASSRGMGNQPQHFGDGTRLSIL.

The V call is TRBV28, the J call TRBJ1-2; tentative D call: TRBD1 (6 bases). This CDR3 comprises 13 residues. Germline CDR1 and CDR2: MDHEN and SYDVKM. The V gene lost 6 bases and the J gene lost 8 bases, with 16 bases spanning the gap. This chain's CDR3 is CASRITGRWGYTF. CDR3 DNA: TGTGCCAGCAGGATCACAGGGAGATGGGGCTACACCTTC.

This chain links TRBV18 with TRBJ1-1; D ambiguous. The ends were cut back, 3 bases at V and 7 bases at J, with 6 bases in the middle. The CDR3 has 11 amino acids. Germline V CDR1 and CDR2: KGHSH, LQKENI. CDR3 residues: CASSPEGEAFF. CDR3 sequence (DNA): TGTGCCAGCTCACCTGAGGGTGAAGCTTTCTTT.

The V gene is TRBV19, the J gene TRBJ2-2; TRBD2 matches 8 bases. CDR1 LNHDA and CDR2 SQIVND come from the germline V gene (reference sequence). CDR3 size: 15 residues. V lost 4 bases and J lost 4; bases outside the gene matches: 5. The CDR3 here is CASSRAGDGTGELFF. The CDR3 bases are TGTGCCAGTAGTAGAGCGGGAGATGGCACCGGGGAGCTGTTTTTT. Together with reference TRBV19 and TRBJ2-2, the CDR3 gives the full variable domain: DGGITQSPKYLFRKEGQNVTLSCEQNLNHDAMYWYRQDPGQGLRLIYYSQIVNDFQKGDIAEGYSVSREKKESFPLTVTSAQKNPTAFYLCASSRAGDGTGELFFGEGSRLTVL.

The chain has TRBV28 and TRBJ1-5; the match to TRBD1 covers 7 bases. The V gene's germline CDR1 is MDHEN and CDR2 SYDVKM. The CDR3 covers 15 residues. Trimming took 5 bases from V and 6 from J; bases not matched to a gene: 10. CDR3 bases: TGTGCCAGCAGTCTATCGCAGGGGGATCGTCAGCCCCAGCATTTT. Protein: CASSLSQGDRQPQHF.

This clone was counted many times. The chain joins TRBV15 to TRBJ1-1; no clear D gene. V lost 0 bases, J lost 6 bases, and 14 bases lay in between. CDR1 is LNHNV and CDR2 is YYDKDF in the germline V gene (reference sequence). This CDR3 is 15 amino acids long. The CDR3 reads CATSRDSSGSAEAFF. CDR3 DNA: TGTGCCACCAGCAGAGATTCTTCGGGGAGCGCTGAAGCTTTCTTT.

CDR3 coding DNA: TGTGCCAGCAAGGCAGGGTGGCAAGAGACCCAGTACTTC. It specifies CASKAGWQETQYF. The V gene is TRBV7-2, the J gene TRBJ2-5, with D maybe TRBD1 (5 bases). The germline V gene has CDR1 SGHTA and CDR2 FQGNSA. Trimming pared 7 bases from V and 2 bases from J, leaving 11 bases between. This CDR3 has 13 residues.

As DNA, the CDR3 is TGTGCCAGCAGTTTCCCCAAGGGCACAGGGGGCTACCAAGAGACCCAGTACTTC. Encoded protein: CASSFPKGTGGYQETQYF. The rearrangement links TRBV28 to TRBJ2-5, with 9 bases fitting TRBD1. This CDR3 has 18 amino acids. With 3 bases clipped from V and 0 bases from J, the junction kept 11 bases outside the gene matches. Germline values: CDR1 MDHEN, CDR2 SYDVKM.